This TCR beta chain appears in the sequencing data of a study of control samples from healthy donors and cancer patients. The repertoire was sequenced with immunoSEQ multiplex PCR; TCRdb's copy has only in-frame clones and lacks some. Among some 120,000 clones listed, roughly 88% were seen once. This clone was seen a single time. Germline V gene sequence: CDR1 SGHDT, CDR2 YYEEEE. Trimming shortened V by 4 bases and J by 5 bases, and 10 bases separated the two germline ends. The CDR3 totals 14 residues. Sequenced sample: blood. This TCR derives from a man aged 50-59 years in good health. The chain has TRBV5-6 and TRBJ2-6, with D possibly TRBD2 on 6 matching bases. The CDR3 protein is CASSLGGRANVLTF. The CDR3 DNA reads as TGTGCCAGCAGCCTCGGGGGTCGGGCCAACGTCCTGACTTTC. The complete variable domain, with remaining parts taken from reference TRBV5-6 and TRBJ2-6, reads DAGVTQSPTHLIKTRGQQVTLRCSPKSGHDTVSWYQQALGQGPQFIFQYYEEEERQRGNFPDRFSGHQFPNYSSELNVNALLLGDSALYLCASSLGGRANVLTFGAGSRLTVL.